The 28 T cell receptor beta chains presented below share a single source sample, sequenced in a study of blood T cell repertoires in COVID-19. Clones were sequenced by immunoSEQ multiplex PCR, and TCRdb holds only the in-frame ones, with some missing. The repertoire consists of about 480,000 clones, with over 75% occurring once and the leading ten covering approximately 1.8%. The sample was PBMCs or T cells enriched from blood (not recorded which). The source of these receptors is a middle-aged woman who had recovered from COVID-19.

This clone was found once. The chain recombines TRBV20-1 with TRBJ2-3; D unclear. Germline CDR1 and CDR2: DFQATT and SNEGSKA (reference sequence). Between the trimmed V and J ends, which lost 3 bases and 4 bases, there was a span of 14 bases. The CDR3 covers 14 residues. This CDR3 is CSASLPFAADTQYF. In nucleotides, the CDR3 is TGCAGTGCTAGTCTCCCCTTCGCGGCAGATACGCAGTATTTT.

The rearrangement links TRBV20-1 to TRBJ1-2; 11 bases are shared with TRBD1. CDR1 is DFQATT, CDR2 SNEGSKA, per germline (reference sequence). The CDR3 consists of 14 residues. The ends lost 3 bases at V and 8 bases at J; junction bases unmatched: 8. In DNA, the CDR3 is TGCAGTGCTAGTTTGGGGACAGGGGGTGAAGGCTACACCTTC. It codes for CSASLGTGGEGYTF.

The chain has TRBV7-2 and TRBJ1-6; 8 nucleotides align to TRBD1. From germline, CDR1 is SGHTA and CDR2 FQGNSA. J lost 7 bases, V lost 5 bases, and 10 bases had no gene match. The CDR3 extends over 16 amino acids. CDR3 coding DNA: TGTGCCAGCAGCGTAGGGTGGTCAGGGGGCAATTCACCCCTCCACTTT. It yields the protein CASSVGWSGGNSPLHF.

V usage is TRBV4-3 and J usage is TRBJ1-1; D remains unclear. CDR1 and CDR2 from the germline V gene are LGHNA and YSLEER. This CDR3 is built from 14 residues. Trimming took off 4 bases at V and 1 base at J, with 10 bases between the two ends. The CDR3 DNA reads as TGCGCCAGCAGCCGTAGAGCCCAGAACACTGAAGCTTTCTTT. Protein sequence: CASSRRAQNTEAFF.

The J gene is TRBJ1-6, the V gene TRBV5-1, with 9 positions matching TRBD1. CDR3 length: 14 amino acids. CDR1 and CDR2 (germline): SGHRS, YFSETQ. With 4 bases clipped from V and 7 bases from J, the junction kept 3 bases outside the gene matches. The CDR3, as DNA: TGCGCCAGCAGCACCGGACAGGGGAATTCACCCCTCCACTTT. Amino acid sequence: CASSTGQGNSPLHF.

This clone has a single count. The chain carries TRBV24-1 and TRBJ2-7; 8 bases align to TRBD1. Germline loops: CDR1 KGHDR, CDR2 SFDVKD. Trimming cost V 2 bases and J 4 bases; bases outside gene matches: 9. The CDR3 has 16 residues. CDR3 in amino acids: CATSDSRDRSMYEQYF. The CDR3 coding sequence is TGTGCCACCAGTGATTCGCGGGACAGGAGCATGTACGAGCAGTACTTC.

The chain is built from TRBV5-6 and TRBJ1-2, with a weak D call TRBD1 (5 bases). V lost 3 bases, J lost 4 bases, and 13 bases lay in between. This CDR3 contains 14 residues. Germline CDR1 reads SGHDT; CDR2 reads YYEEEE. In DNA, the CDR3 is TGTGCCAGCAGCTCCGCGGGACCGCTCTATGGCTACACCTTC. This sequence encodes CASSSAGPLYGYTF.

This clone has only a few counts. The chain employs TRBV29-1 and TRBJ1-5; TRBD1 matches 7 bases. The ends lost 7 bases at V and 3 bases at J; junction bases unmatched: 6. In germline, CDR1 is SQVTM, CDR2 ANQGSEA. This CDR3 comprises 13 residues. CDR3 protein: CSAQTGTNQPQHF. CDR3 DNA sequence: TGCAGCGCTCAGACAGGGACCAATCAGCCCCAGCATTTT.

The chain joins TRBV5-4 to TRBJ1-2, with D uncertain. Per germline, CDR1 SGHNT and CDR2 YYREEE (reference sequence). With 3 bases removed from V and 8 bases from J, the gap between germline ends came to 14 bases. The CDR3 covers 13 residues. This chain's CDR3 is CASSYGPRWGYTF. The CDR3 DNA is TGTGCCAGCAGCTACGGTCCGCGGTGGGGCTACACCTTC. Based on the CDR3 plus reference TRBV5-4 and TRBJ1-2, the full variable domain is ETGVTQSPTHLIKTRGQQVTLRCSSQSGHNTVSWYQQALGQGPQFIFQYYREEENGRGNFPPRFSGLQFPNYSSELNVNALELDDSALYLCASSYGPRWGYTFGSGTRLTVV.

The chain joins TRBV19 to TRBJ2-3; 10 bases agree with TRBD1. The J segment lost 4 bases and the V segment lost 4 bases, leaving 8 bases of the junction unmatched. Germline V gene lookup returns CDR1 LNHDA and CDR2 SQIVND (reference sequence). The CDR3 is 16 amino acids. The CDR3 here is CASSTVTGGRADTQYF. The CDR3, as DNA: TGTGCCAGTAGTACCGTGACAGGGGGCAGGGCAGATACGCAGTATTTT.

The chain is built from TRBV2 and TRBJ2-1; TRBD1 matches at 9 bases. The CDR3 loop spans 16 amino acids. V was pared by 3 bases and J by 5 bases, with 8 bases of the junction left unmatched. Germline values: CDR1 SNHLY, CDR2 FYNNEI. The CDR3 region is CASSDLGQGLDNEQFF. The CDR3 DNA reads TGTGCCAGCAGTGATTTAGGACAGGGGCTCGACAATGAGCAGTTCTTC.

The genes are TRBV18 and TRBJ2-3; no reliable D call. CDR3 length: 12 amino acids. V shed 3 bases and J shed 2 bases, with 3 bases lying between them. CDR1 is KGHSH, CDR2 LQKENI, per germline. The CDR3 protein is CASSPYTDTQYF. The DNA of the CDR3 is TGTGCCAGCTCACCTTACACAGATACGCAGTATTTT.

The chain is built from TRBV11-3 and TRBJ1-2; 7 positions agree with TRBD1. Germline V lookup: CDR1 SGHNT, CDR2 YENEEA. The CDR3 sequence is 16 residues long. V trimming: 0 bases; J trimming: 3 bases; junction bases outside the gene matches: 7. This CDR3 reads CASSLEGDRSYYGYTF. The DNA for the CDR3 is TGTGCCAGCAGCTTAGAGGGGGACAGAAGTTACTATGGCTACACCTTC.

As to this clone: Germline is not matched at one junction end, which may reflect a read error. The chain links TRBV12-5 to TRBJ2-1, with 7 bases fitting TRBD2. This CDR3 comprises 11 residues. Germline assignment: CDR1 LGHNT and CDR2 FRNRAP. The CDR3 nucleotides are TGTGCTAGTGGTTTGCCGCGGGAGTTGGTCTTC. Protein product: CASGLPRELVF.

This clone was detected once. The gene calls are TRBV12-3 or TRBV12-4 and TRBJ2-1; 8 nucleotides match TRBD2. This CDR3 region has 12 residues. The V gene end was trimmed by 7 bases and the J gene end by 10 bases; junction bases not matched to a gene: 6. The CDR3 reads CASTVTSGEQFF. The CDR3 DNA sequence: TGTGCCAGCACCGTCACTAGCGGAGAGCAGTTCTTC.

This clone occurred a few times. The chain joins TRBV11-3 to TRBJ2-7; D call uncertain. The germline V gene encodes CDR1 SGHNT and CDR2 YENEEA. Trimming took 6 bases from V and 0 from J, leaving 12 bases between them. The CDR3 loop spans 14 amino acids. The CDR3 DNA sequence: TGTGCCAGCAGTTCCCTACGTACCTCCTACGAGCAGTACTTC. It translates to CASSSLRTSYEQYF.

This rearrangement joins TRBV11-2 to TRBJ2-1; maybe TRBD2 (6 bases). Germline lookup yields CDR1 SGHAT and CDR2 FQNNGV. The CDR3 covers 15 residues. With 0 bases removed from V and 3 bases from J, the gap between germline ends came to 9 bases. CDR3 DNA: TGTGCCAGCAGCTTAGATGGGGGGAACTACAATGAGCAGTTCTTC. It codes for CASSLDGGNYNEQFF.

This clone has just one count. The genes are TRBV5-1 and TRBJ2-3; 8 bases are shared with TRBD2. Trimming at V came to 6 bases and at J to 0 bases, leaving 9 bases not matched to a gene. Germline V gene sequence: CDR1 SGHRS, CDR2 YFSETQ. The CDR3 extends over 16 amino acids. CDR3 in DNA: TGCGCCAGCACCCATTCGGGGGGGGCAAGCACAGATACGCAGTATTTT. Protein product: CASTHSGGASTDTQYF. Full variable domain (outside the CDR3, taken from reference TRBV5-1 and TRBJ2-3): KAGVTQTPRYLIKTRGQQVTLSCSPISGHRSVSWYQQTPGQGLQFLFEYFSETQRNKGNFPGRFSGRQFSNSRSEMNVSTLELGDSALYLCASTHSGGASTDTQYFGPGTRLTVL.

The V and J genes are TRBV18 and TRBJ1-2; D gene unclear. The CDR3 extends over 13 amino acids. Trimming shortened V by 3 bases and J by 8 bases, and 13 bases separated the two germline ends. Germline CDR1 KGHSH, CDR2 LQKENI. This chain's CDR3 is CASSPNSPGGYTF. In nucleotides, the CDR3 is TGTGCCAGCTCACCGAACAGTCCGGGAGGCTACACCTTC.

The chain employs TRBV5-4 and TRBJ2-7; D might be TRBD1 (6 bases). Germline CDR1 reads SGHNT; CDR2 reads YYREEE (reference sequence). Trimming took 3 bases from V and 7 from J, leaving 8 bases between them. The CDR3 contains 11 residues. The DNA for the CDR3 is TGTGCCAGCAGCTCTCAGGGGGAGCAGTACTTC. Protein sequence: CASSSQGEQYF.

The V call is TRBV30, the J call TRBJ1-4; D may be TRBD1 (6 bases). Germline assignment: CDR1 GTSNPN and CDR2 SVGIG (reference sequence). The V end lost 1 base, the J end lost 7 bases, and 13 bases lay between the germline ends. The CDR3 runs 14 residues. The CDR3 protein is CAWSEWTVGEKLFF. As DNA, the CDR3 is TGTGCCTGGAGTGAGTGGACAGTAGGTGAAAAACTGTTTTTT.

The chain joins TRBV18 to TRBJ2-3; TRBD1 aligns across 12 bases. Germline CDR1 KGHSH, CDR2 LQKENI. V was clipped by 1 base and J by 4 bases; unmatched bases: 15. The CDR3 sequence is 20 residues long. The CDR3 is CASSPRDPLWDRGRADTQYF. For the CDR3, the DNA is TGTGCCAGCTCACCACGCGATCCCCTATGGGACAGGGGGCGCGCAGATACGCAGTATTTT.

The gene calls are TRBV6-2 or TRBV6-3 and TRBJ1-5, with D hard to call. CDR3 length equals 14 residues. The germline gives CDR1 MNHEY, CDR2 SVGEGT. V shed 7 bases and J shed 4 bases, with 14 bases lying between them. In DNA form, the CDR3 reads TGTGCCAGCAACCCGACAAACCGTAATCAGCCCCAGCATTTT. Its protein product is CASNPTNRNQPQHF.

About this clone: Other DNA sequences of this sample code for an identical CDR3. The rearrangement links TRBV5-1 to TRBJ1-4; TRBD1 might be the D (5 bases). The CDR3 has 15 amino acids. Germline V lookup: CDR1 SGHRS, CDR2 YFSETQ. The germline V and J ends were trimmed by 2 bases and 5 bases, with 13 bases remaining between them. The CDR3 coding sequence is TGCGCCAGCAGCTTTCAGCAGGGCCCCAATGAAAAACTGTTTTTT. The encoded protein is CASSFQQGPNEKLFF.

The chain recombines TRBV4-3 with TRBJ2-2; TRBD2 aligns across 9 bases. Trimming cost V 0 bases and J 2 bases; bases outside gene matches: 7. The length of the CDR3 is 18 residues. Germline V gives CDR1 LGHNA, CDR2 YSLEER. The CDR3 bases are TGCGCCAGCAGCCAAGAAGTGGCTAGCGGGATTAACACCGGGGAGCTGTTTTTT. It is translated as CASSQEVASGINTGELFF.

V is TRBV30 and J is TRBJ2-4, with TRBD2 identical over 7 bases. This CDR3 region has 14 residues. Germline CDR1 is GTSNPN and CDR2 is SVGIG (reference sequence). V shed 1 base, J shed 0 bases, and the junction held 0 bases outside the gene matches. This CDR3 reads CAWSGGGAKNIQYF. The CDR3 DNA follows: TGTGCCTGGAGTGGCGGGGGAGCCAAAAACATTCAGTACTTC.

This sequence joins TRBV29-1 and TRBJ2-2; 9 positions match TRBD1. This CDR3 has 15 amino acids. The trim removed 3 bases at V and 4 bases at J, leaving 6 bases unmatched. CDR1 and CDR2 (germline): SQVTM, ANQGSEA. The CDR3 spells CSVEWGTGITGELFF. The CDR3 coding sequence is TGCAGCGTTGAGTGGGGGACAGGGATCACCGGGGAGCTGTTTTTT.

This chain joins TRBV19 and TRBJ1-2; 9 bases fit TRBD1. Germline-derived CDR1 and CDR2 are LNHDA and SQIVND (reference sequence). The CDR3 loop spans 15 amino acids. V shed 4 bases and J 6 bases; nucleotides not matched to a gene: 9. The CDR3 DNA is TGTGCCAGTAGTACGCTTCCCACAGGGGGCAATGGCTACACCTTC. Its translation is CASSTLPTGGNGYTF.